This T cell receptor beta chain comes out of a study of cytomegalovirus exposure and HLA in healthy donors. Study-wide background: Both the 120 validation repertoires and the roughly 700 first-cohort repertoires used the same platform, as reported by a later analysis.

Method: immunoSEQ multiplex PCR; TCRdb's copy keeps in-frame clones and lacks some. The data show 40,000 to 55,000 clones, 90% to 95% seen once. With regard to this clone: Its matching antigen is unknown.

This CDR3 region has 16 residues. Germline V gene data show CDR1 as SGHAT and CDR2 as FQNNGV. The V and J ends lost 0 bases and 5 bases, in that order; junction bases with no gene match: 7. Study-wide results and limits: Reports described diagnosis of cytomegalovirus status by the classifier as highly specific and sensitive. Some public TCRs appeared in many individuals, while most sequences were rare.

The sample was PBMCs. V gene TRBV11-2 combines with J gene TRBJ2-7; 10 nucleotides match TRBD2. The clonotype comes from a woman under 30 in good health and CMV-seronegative. The DNA for the CDR3 is TGTGCCAGCAGCTTAGACCCTAGCGGGAGAGTCCACGAGCAGTACTTC. It specifies CASSLDPSGRVHEQYF.